Given below is one T cell receptor beta chain in context. With 5 bases clipped from V and 6 bases from J, the junction kept 9 bases outside the gene matches. The CDR3 has 16 residues. Per the germline V gene, CDR1 is PRHDT and CDR2 is FYEKMQ (reference sequence). This sample was taken from a study of control samples from healthy donors and cancer patients. Data came from immunoSEQ multiplex PCR; TCRdb stores just in-frame clones and leaves some out. The sample contains some 89,000 clones, 70% to 90% of which appear only once. This receptor was identified in a middle-aged woman in good health. Sample: blood. The rearrangement joins TRBV13 to TRBJ1-6, with 8 bases matching TRBD1. The DNA of the CDR3 is TGTGCCAGCAGCGGGAGCGGACAGGGTCTTAATTCACCCCTCCACTTT. It is translated as CASSGSGQGLNSPLHF. Drawing the rest from reference TRBV13 and TRBJ1-6, the complete variable domain is AAGVIQSPRHLIKEKRETATLKCYPIPRHDTVYWYQQGPGQDPQFLISFYEKMQSDKGSIPDRFSAQQFSDYHSELNMSSLELGDSALYFCASSGSGQGLNSPLHFGNGTRLTVT.